The 21 T cell receptor beta chains presented below share a single source sample, sequenced in a study of identical twins. MiXCR, run by TCRdb on the 5' RACE reads, gives a single entry per CDR3 protein. The sample lists some 270,000 distinct CDR3 sequences; around 8.3% were seen once. The sample was also linked to a second study, of yellow fever vaccine responses in identical twins.

The specimen sequenced was CD8+ T cells sorted from blood. These TCRs come from a woman aged 18-29 years in good health.

The sample holds a few counts of this clonotype. The rearrangement uses TRBV27 and TRBJ2-3; weak D call: TRBD1 (6 bases). Germline V gene data show CDR1 as MNHEY and CDR2 as SMNVEV (reference sequence). The CDR3 runs to 16 residues. Deletions cut 6 bases from V and 0 bases from J, with 16 bases between. CDR3 region: CASRRGTGSSTDTQYF. The CDR3 nucleotides read TGTGCCAGCAGGAGGGGAACAGGGTCTAGCACAGATACGCAGTATTTT.

CDR3 in DNA: TGTGCCAGCAGCCCCGCCTGGGGGGGGCAAAGGATGAATGAGCAGTTCTTC. Its translation is CASSPAWGGQRMNEQFF. V gene TRBV7-9 combines with J gene TRBJ2-1; TRBD2 might be the D (7 bases). The CDR3 spans 17 residues. V shed 5 bases and J shed 7 bases, with 24 bases lying between them. Germline CDR1 is SEHNR and CDR2 is FQNEAQ (reference sequence).

This clonotype was detected a few times. The rearrangement uses TRBV7-9 and TRBJ2-3; D call uncertain. The CDR3 loop spans 17 amino acids. The germline gives CDR1 SEHNR, CDR2 FQNEAQ (reference sequence). V was cut by 5 bases and J by 0 bases, with 18 bases left in between. The CDR3 sequence: CASSTLEIYLSTDTQYF. CDR3 nucleotides: TGTGCCAGCAGCACCCTCGAGATCTACCTTAGCACAGATACGCAGTATTTT.

This clonotype was counted at least ten times. The chain employs TRBV24-1 and TRBJ2-5; D gene unclear. The CDR3 runs 13 residues. Trimming stripped 5 bases from V and 4 bases from J, with 10 bases between. The V gene's germline CDR1 is KGHDR and CDR2 SFDVKD. DNA of the CDR3: TGTGCCACCAGTGGGCTAGAAGGAGAGACCCAGTACTTC. Amino acids: CATSGLEGETQYF.

This chain connects TRBV5-6 to TRBJ2-1; possibly TRBD2 for D (5 bases). V was clipped by 4 bases and J by 0 bases, with 14 bases between them. This CDR3 is built from 16 residues. CDR1 and CDR2 from the germline V gene are SGHDT and YYEEEE. CDR3 in DNA: TGTGCCAGCAGCCCTGGGCGGGTTAACTCCTACAATGAGCAGTTCTTC. Amino acid sequence: CASSPGRVNSYNEQFF.

Here the CDR3 DNA reads TGTGCCAGCAGCCAAGAAATGGGTGAGAACAGGGGAGGCGAGCAGTACTTC. Amino acids: CASSQEMGENRGGEQYF. The genes are TRBV4-2 and TRBJ2-7; D perhaps matches TRBD1 (7 bases). The CDR3 length is 17 residues. Trimming pared 0 bases from V and 6 bases from J, leaving 21 bases between. Germline CDR1 reads LGHNA; CDR2 reads YNFKEQ.

This chain joins TRBV20-1 and TRBJ2-1, with 7 bases aligning to TRBD1. This CDR3 has 16 residues. Germline-derived CDR1 and CDR2 are DFQATT and SNEGSKA (reference sequence). V lost 4 bases, J lost 3 bases, and 12 bases stayed unmatched. The DNA for the CDR3 is TGCAGTGCTAATTGGATGGACAGGATTTACTACAATGAGCAGTTCTTC. Protein: CSANWMDRIYYNEQFF.

This clonotype was seen repeatedly, ten times or more. The J gene is TRBJ2-1, the V gene TRBV7-9; D unclear. The CDR3 totals 12 residues. Germline CDR1 and CDR2: SEHNR and FQNEAQ (reference sequence). With 6 bases removed from V and 6 bases from J, the gap between germline ends came to 9 bases. CDR3 coding DNA: TGTGCCAGCAGTCCCTCGGGCAATGAGCAGTTCTTC. It translates to CASSPSGNEQFF. The complete variable domain, with remaining parts taken from reference TRBV7-9 and TRBJ2-1, reads DTGVSQNPRHKITKRGQNVTFRCDPISEHNRLYWYRQTLGQGPEFLTYFQNEAQLEKSRLLSDRFSAERPKGSFSTLEIQRTEQGDSAMYLCASSPSGNEQFFGPGTRLTVL.

This chain links TRBV2 with TRBJ1-1; weak D call: TRBD1 (5 bases). CDR1 is SNHLY and CDR2 is FYNNEI in the germline V gene. The CDR3 spans 15 residues. The V gene lost 8 bases and the J gene lost 1 base, with 17 bases spanning the gap. CDR3 protein: CASGYPGHQNTEAFF. The CDR3 DNA follows: TGTGCCAGCGGCTACCCGGGGCACCAGAACACTGAAGCTTTCTTT.

This clonotype was picked up a small number of times. The chain joins TRBV12-3 or TRBV12-4 to TRBJ2-7; D call uncertain. The CDR3 spans 13 residues. Trimming left V 4 bases short and J 2 bases short, with 9 bases between. CDR3 protein: CASSSDPAYEQYF. In DNA, the CDR3 is TGTGCCAGCAGTTCCGATCCCGCCTACGAGCAGTACTTC.

This rearrangement joins TRBV20-1 to TRBJ2-1; weak D call: TRBD2 (6 bases). V was pared by 0 bases and J by 4 bases, with 13 bases between. CDR3 length: 15 amino acids. CDR1 is DFQATT, CDR2 SNEGSKA, per germline (reference sequence). CDR3 DNA sequence: TGCAGTGCTAGAGATCCCGGCGGGGTTTACAATGAGCAGTTCTTC. Its translation: CSARDPGGVYNEQFF.

This clonotype was seen repeatedly, ten times or more. The chain uses TRBV12-3 or TRBV12-4 and TRBJ2-4, with D perhaps TRBD1 (6 bases). Trimming left V 4 bases short and J 2 bases short, with 15 bases between. This CDR3 has 16 residues. For the CDR3, the DNA is TGTGCCAGCAGTTCAGGGGATAGCGTAACCAAAAACATTCAGTACTTC. The encoded protein is CASSSGDSVTKNIQYF.

This clonotype occurred many times. The V gene is TRBV28, the J gene TRBJ2-7; D is possibly TRBD2 (7 bases). Looked up from germline, CDR1 is MDHEN and CDR2 is SYDVKM. CDR3 length: 17 residues. The V gene lost 7 bases and the J gene lost 2 bases, with 24 bases spanning the gap. The CDR3 reads CASNPGPRGEGAYEQYF. As DNA, the CDR3 is TGTGCCAGCAATCCCGGGCCAAGGGGGGAGGGGGCCTACGAGCAGTACTTC.

This clonotype was counted at least ten times. The chain has TRBV5-1 and TRBJ2-1; no clear D. CDR1 SGHRS and CDR2 YFSETQ come from the germline V gene. The CDR3 consists of 14 residues. The V gene lost 2 bases and the J gene lost 3 bases, with 9 bases spanning the gap. The CDR3 DNA reads as TGCGCCAGCAGCTTCCTAGGTAACTACAATGAGCAGTTCTTC. As protein: CASSFLGNYNEQFF.

At least ten counts were recorded for this clonotype. The chain employs TRBV27 and TRBJ1-1; TRBD1 might be the D (5 bases). The V gene's germline CDR1 is MNHEY and CDR2 SMNVEV (reference sequence). V was cut by 1 base and J by 1 base, with 19 bases left in between. The CDR3 has 18 residues. CDR3 DNA: TGTGCCAGCAGTTTATGGCCGGGGATGGGGGGATCGAACACTGAAGCTTTCTTT. Protein product: CASSLWPGMGGSNTEAFF.

This clonotype was picked up many times. The V call is TRBV15, the J call TRBJ2-7; 11 bases fit TRBD2. The CDR3 contains 16 residues. The V segment lost 3 bases and the J segment 0 bases; nucleotides outside the gene matches: 4. CDR1 and CDR2 from the germline V gene are LNHNV and YYDKDF (reference sequence). The CDR3 coding sequence is TGTGCCACCAGCAGCCAAGGGACTAGCGGCTCCTACGAGCAGTACTTC. Protein sequence: CATSSQGTSGSYEQYF.

This clonotype occurred many times. The rearrangement uses TRBV12-3 or TRBV12-4 and TRBJ2-2; D gene ambiguous. CDR3 size: 11 residues. V shed 7 bases and J shed 0 bases, with 0 bases lying between them. The DNA for the CDR3 is TGTGCCAGCACGAACACCGGGGAGCTGTTTTTT. This sequence encodes CASTNTGELFF.

Remarks on this clonotype: This may be a read error, as it is one base from a much larger clone. This chain connects TRBV7-9 to TRBJ2-2, with D perhaps given as TRBD1 or TRBD2 (6 bases each). The CDR3 is made up of 14 amino acids. CDR1 and CDR2 (germline): SEHNR, FQNEAQ (reference sequence). V was pared by 11 bases and J by 6 bases, with 19 bases between. CDR3 protein: CAAPVTGGSGELFF. CDR3 coding DNA: TGTGCCGCACCCGTGACAGGAGGGTCCGGGGAGCTGTTTTTT.

This sequence joins TRBV6-5 and TRBJ2-1, with 9 positions matching TRBD2. The junction had 4 bases not matched to a gene; V was cut back by 2 bases and J by 8 bases. This CDR3 is 14 amino acids long. Per the germline V gene, CDR1 is MNHEY and CDR2 is SVGAGI. CDR3 DNA sequence: TGTGCCAGCAGTTACGTCGCGGGAGGGGATGAGCAGTTCTTC. This codes for CASSYVAGGDEQFF.

This clonotype was detected only a few times. The rearrangement uses TRBV4-1 and TRBJ1-6, with a tentative D call TRBD1 (5 bases). CDR3 length: 17 residues. Per germline, CDR1 MGHRA and CDR2 YSYEKL. Trimming removed 0 bases from V and 10 bases from J, with 19 bases in between. Here the CDR3 DNA reads TGCGCCAGCAGCCAAGAAGGGGTGGGGAATGAGTGGTCACCCCTCCACTTT. Protein product: CASSQEGVGNEWSPLHF.

V gene TRBV12-3 or TRBV12-4 combines with J gene TRBJ1-6; weak D call: TRBD1 (5 bases). The V gene lost 5 bases and the J gene lost 6 bases, with 14 bases spanning the gap. The CDR3 totals 15 residues. CDR3 loop: CASSRPGRVNSPLHF. CDR3 DNA: TGTGCCAGCAGTCGCCCGGGACGGGTTAATTCACCCCTCCACTTT.